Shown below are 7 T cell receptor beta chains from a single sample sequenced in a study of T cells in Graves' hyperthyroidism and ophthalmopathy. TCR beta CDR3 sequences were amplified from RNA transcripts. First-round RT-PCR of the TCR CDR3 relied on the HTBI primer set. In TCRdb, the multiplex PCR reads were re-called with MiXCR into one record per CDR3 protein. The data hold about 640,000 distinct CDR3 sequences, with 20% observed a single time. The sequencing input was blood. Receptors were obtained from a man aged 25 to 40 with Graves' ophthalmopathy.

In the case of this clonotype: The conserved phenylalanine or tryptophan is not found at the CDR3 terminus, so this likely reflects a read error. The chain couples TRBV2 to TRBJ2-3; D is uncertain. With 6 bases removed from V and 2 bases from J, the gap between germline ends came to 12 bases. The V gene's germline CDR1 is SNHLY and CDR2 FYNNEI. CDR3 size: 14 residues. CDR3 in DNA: TGTGCCAGCAGCGGAGTCTACCTCACAGATACGCAGTATTCT. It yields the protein CASSGVYLTDTQYS.

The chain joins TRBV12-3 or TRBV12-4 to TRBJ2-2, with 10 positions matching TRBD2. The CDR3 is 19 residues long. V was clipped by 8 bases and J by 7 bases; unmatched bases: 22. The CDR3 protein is CASHGAREEREGPSGELFF. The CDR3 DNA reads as TGTGCCAGCCACGGGGCTAGGGAGGAGCGGGAGGGCCCGAGCGGGGAGCTGTTTTTT.

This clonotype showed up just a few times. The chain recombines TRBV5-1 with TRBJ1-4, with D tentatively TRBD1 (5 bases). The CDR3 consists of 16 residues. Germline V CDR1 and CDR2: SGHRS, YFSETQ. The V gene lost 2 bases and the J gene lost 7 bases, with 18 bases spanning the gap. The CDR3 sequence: CASSLGSGTVGEKLFF. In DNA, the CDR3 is TGCGCCAGCAGCTTAGGCTCCGGGACGGTGGGTGAAAAACTGTTTTTT.

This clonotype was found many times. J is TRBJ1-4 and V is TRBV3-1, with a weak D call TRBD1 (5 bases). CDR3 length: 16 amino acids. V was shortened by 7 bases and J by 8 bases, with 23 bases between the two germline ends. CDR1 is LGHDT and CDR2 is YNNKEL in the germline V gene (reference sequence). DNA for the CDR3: TGTGCCAGCAACATGAACCAGGGAAGGGAAGGGGAAAAACTGTTTTTT. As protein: CASNMNQGREGEKLFF.

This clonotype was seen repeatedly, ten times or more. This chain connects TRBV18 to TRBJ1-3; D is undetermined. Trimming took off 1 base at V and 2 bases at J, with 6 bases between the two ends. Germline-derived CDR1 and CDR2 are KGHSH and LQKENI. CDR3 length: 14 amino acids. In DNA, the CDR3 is TGTGCCAGCTCACCACAGGGAGCTGGAAACACCATATATTTT. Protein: CASSPQGAGNTIYF.

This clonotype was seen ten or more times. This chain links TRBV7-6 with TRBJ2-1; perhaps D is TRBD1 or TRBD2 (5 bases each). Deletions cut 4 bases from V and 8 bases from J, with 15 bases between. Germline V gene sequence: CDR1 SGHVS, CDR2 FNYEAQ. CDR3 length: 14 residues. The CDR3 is CASSSAWGSDEQFF. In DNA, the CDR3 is TGTGCCAGCAGCTCGGCCTGGGGGTCCGATGAGCAGTTCTTC.

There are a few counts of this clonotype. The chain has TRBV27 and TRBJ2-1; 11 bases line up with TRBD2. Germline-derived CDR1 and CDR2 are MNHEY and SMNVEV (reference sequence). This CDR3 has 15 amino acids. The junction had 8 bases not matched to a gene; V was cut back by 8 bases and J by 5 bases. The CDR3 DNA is TGTGCCAGCTGGAGGCTAGCGGGAGGCCACAATGAGCAGTTCTTC. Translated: CASWRLAGGHNEQFF.